The clone carrying this TCR beta chain was seen once. Its antigen is still unknown. Sequencing used immunoSEQ multiplex PCR; TCRdb keeps in-frame clones, though not all of them. The sample carries fewer than 90,000 clones, roughly 91% recorded once. The data originate from a study of OX40 agonist ivuxolimab in advanced cancers. Across the study: The study enrolled dose-escalation patients with hepatocellular carcinoma, melanoma, renal cell or head and neck cancer.

Blood specimens came from baseline, cycle 4 day 1, and cycle 7 day 1. Looked up from germline, CDR1 is SGHDN and CDR2 is FVKESK. The V gene lost 5 bases and the J gene lost 3 bases, with 8 bases spanning the gap. The length of the CDR3 is 12 residues. Regarding the study as a whole: Researchers did not establish what antigens the expanded peripheral T cells target. The study found among the lowest clonal expansion in partial responders at 0.1-3.0 mg/kg.

The receptor was isolated from an adult with an advanced solid tumor such as melanoma, head and neck, liver or kidney cancer. The chain carries TRBV14 and TRBJ2-7; D may correspond to TRBD1 or TRBD2 (5 bases each). The source material was CD4+ or CD8+ T cells sorted from blood, sampled in a trial of the OX40 agonist ivuxolimab. The CDR3 DNA follows: TGTGCCAGCAGCGGGGGAAACTACGAGCAGTACTTC. This encodes CASSGGNYEQYF.